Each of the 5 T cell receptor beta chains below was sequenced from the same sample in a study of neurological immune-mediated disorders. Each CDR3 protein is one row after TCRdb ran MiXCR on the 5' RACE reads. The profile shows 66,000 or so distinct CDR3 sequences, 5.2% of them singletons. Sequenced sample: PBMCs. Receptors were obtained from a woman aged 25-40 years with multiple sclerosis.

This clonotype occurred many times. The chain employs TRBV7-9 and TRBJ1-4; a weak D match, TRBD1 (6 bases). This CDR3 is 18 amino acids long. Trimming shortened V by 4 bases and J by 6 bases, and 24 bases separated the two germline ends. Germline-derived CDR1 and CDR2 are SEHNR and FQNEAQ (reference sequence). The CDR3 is CASSYTTGGSLLDEKLFF. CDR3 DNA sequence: TGTGCCAGCAGCTACACGACAGGTGGCTCCTTGTTGGATGAAAAACTGTTTTTT.

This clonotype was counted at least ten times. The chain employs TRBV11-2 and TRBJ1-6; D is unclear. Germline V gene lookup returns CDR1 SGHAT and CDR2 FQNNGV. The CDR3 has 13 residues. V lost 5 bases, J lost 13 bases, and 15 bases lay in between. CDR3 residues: CASSAGLREPLHF. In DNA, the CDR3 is TGTGCCAGCAGCGCCGGACTGCGGGAGCCCCTCCACTTT.

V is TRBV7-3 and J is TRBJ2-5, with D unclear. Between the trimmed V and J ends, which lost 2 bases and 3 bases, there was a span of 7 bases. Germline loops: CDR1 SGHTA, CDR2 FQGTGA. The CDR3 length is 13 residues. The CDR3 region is CASSLSVKETQYF. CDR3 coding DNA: TGTGCCAGCAGCTTATCGGTTAAAGAGACCCAGTACTTC. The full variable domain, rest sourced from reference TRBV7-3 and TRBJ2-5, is GAGVSQTPSNKVTEKGKYVELRCDPISGHTALYWYRQSLGQGPEFLIYFQGTGAADDSGLPNDRFFAVRPEGSVSTLKIQRTERGDSAVYLCASSLSVKETQYFGPGTRLLVL.

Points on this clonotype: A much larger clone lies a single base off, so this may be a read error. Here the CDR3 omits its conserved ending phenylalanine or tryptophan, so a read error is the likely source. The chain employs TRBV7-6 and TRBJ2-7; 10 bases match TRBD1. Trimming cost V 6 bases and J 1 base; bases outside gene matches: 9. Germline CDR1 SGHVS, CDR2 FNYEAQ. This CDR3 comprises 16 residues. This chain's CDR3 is CASSNPGTGVSYEQYC. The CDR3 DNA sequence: TGTGCCAGCAGTAACCCCGGGACAGGGGTTTCCTACGAGCAGTACTGC.

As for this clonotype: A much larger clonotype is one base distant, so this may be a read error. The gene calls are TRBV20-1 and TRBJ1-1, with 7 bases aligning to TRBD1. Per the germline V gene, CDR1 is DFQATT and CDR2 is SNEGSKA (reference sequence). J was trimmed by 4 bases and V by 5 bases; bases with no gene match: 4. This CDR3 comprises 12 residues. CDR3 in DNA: TGCAGTGCTCTACAGGGGACCACTGAAGCTTTCTTT. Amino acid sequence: CSALQGTTEAFF.